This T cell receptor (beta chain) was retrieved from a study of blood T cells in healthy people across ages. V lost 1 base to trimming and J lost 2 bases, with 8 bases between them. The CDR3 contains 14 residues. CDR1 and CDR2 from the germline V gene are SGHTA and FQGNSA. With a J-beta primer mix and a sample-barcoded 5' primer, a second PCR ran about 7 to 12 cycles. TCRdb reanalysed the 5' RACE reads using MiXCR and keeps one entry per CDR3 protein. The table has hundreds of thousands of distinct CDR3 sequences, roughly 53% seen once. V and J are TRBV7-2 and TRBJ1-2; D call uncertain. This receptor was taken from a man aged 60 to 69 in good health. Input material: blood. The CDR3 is CASSLGEINYGYTF. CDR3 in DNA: TGTGCCAGCAGCTTAGGGGAAATAAACTATGGCTACACCTTC.